This is a list of T cell receptor beta chains from one sample in a study of cytomegalovirus exposure and HLA in healthy donors. Measured with immunoSEQ multiplex PCR; TCRdb has only the in-frame clones, and not every one. This table has about 140,000 clones, roughly 77% appearing once. Sequenced input: PBMCs. The origin of the receptors is a man between 35 and 55 years old in good health and CMV-seronegative. The CDR3 runs from the conserved cysteine through the conserved F or W. D genes are given only for firm matches. Clone size appears in some rows only: once, few, many, or a class for an expanded clone.

D gene	V gene	clone size	J gene	CDR3 protein	CDR3 DNA
NA	TRBV27	NA	TRBJ2-3	CASTPRVMGAYTQYF	TGTGCCAGCACCCCGAGGGTGATGGGGGCATACACGCAGTATTTT
NA	TRBV6-1	NA	TRBJ2-7	CASSEGRRAHYEQYF	TGTGCCAGCAGTGAAGGCAGGCGTGCTCACTACGAGCAGTACTTC
NA	TRBV14	NA	TRBJ2-1	CASSQGSYARYNEQFF	TGTGCCAGCAGCCAAGGCTCATATGCGCGGTACAATGAGCAGTTCTTC
TRBD1	TRBV6-1	NA	TRBJ1-2	CASITTGTGVYGYTF	TGTGCCAGCATTACCACCGGGACAGGGGTATATGGCTACACCTTC
TRBD1	TRBV5-1	NA	TRBJ2-2	CASSFQGENTGELFF	TGCGCCAGCAGCTTCCAGGGGGAGAACACCGGGGAGCTGTTTTTT
TRBD2	TRBV7-3	NA	TRBJ2-2	CASSLGRETGELFF	TGTGCCAGCAGCCTCGGGAGGGAAACCGGGGAGCTGTTTTTT
NA	TRBV12-5	NA	TRBJ1-1	CASGLVLTALGTEAFF	TGTGCTAGTGGTTTGGTACTGACAGCCCTCGGCACTGAAGCTTTCTTT
NA	TRBV7-9	NA	TRBJ2-7	CSSSLGEYNEQYF	TGTTCCAGCAGCTTAGGGGAGTACAACGAGCAGTACTTC
NA	TRBV6-5	NA	TRBJ1-1	CASSYSRGTEAFF	TGTGCCAGCAGTTACTCTAGGGGGACTGAAGCTTTCTTT
NA	TRBV5-4	NA	TRBJ1-1	CASSLFTGGVGAFF	TGTGCCAGCAGCTTGTTCACGGGGGGGGTCGGGGCTTTCTTT
NA	TRBV6-1	once	TRBJ2-3	CASSEWGTGSTDTQYF	TGTGCCAGCAGTGAATGGGGAACAGGGAGCACAGATACGCAGTATTTT
TRBD1	TRBV5-1	few	TRBJ1-5	CASSPWTGVDQPQHF	TGCGCCAGCAGCCCGTGGACAGGGGTGGATCAGCCCCAGCATTTT
TRBD1	TRBV18	NA	TRBJ1-5	CASSPFDRGNQPQHF	TGTGCCAGCTCACCTTTTGACAGGGGCAATCAGCCCCAGCATTTT
TRBD2	TRBV4-1	few	TRBJ2-1	CASSRIPPGGTYNEQFF	TGCGCCAGCAGCCGCATCCCGCCGGGGGGGACCTACAATGAGCAGTTCTTC
NA	TRBV5-1	once	TRBJ2-1	CASSRGIYNEQFF	TGCGCCAGCAGTCGGGGGATCTACAATGAGCAGTTCTTC
NA	TRBV7-2	once	TRBJ1-2	CASSLWAYGYTF	TGTGCCAGCAGCTTATGGGCTTATGGCTACACCTTC
TRBD1	TRBV10-3	NA	TRBJ1-2	CAIMTGDTYGYTF	TGTGCCATCATGACAGGGGACACCTATGGCTACACCTTC
NA	TRBV2	NA	TRBJ2-7	CASSGGRAIKYEQYF	TGTGCCAGCAGCGGGGGGCGAGCCATTAAGTACGAGCAGTACTTC
TRBD1	TRBV15	NA	TRBJ1-1	CATSMRQGWATEAFF	TGTGCCACCAGCATGCGACAGGGGTGGGCCACTGAAGCTTTCTTT
NA	TRBV7-2	few	TRBJ2-3	CASSLGSTDTQYF	TGTGCCAGCAGCCTCGGTAGCACAGATACGCAGTATTTT
TRBD1	TRBV9	NA	TRBJ1-2	CASSVAQGAGGYTF	TGTGCCAGCAGCGTAGCGCAGGGGGCGGGCGGCTACACCTTC
NA	TRBV7-2	few	TRBJ1-2	CASSPLGSYGYTF	TGTGCCAGCAGCCCCCTGGGCAGCTATGGCTACACCTTC
NA	TRBV7-9	few	TRBJ1-2	CASSLARDYGYTF	TGTGCCAGCAGCTTAGCACGGGATTATGGCTACACCTTC
TRBD2	TRBV7-9	NA	TRBJ2-7	CASSLGGASGGTYEQYF	TGTGCCAGCAGCTTAGGGGGGGCTAGCGGGGGTACCTACGAGCAGTACTTC
NA	TRBV20-1	once	TRBJ2-1	CSASVGDEQFF	TGCAGTGCCTCGGTGGGCGATGAGCAGTTCTTC
TRBD2	TRBV6-5	NA	TRBJ2-3	CASSEMGSGGVPFF	TGTGCCAGCAGTGAAATGGGTAGCGGGGGGGTCCCGTTTTTT
TRBD1	TRBV4-1	NA	TRBJ1-6	CASNPLFRTGGKAINSPLHF	TGCGCCAGCAACCCCCTTTTCCGGACAGGGGGAAAGGCAATTAATTCACCCCTCCACTTT
NA	TRBV11-2	NA	TRBJ2-3	CASSPSPGVTDTQYF	TGTGCCAGCAGCCCGAGCCCAGGGGTGACAGATACGCAGTATTTT
NA	TRBV28	few	TRBJ1-6	CASRPQGTYNSPLHF	TGTGCCAGCAGGCCCCAGGGAACCTATAATTCACCCCTCCACTTT
TRBD1	TRBV11-2	NA	TRBJ1-1	CASSLMVVGTGANTEAFF	TGTGCCAGCAGCTTAATGGTAGTAGGGACAGGGGCGAACACTGAAGCTTTCTTT
TRBD1	TRBV4-3	NA	TRBJ2-5	CASSQDQSGGYQETQYF	TGCGCCAGCAGCCAAGATCAGTCAGGGGGCTACCAAGAGACCCAGTACTTC
TRBD1	TRBV9	NA	TRBJ1-2	CASSTGGTANYGYTF	TGTGCCAGCAGCACAGGGGGGACAGCTAACTATGGCTACACCTTC
NA	TRBV6-6	NA	TRBJ1-4	CASSYSSLVVTEKLFF	TGTGCCAGCAGTTACTCGAGTTTAGTGGTTACTGAAAAACTGTTTTTT
NA	TRBV21-1	NA	TRBJ2-3	CASSRSGGAADTQYF	TGTGCCAGCAGCAGGAGCGGGGGGGCGGCAGATACGCAGTATTTT
TRBD1	TRBV5-8	NA	TRBJ1-2	CASSGTGGLYGYTF	TGTGCCAGCAGCGGGACAGGGGGGTTATATGGCTACACCTTC
TRBD2	TRBV5-1	NA	TRBJ2-5	CASSLQNSGEKETQYF	TGCGCCAGCAGCTTGCAGAATAGCGGGGAAAAAGAGACCCAGTACTTC
TRBD1	TRBV6-5	NA	TRBJ1-1	CATGGQGYTEAFF	TGTGCCACCGGGGGACAGGGTTACACTGAAGCTTTCTTT
NA	TRBV7-8	NA	TRBJ1-6	CASSHPDSNNSPLHF	TGTGCCAGCAGCCACCCCGACAGCAATAATTCACCCCTCCACTTT
TRBD1	TRBV25-1	NA	TRBJ1-2	CASSVLDWTGGSDGYTF	TGTGCCAGCAGTGTACTAGATTGGACAGGGGGTAGTGATGGCTACACCTTC